The clone carrying this T cell receptor (beta chain) was seen more than once but under ten times. What it binds is not known. The data were taken from a study of response to subunit inactivated influenza vaccine. Study findings and constraints: Researchers suggested that each seasonal influenza vaccination recruits few new T cells.

The germline V and J ends were trimmed by 5 bases and 7 bases, with 12 bases remaining between them. There are 13 residues in the CDR3. The V gene's germline CDR1 is MDHEN and CDR2 SYDVKM. From the RT-PCR reads, TCRdb called clonotypes with MiXCR, one entry per CDR3 protein. The sample holds 540,000 or so distinct CDR3 sequences; under 15% are singletons and the top ten take roughly 13%. The clonotype was recovered from a man aged 45 to 65 who received an inactivated influenza vaccine. The sample in question was PBMCs from blood, obtained around seven weeks after vaccination. This chain connects TRBV28 to TRBJ2-1; D may match TRBD1 or TRBD2 (5 bases each). The CDR3: CASSVPGRNEQFF. The CDR3 nucleotides are TGTGCCAGCAGTGTCCCGGGGCGTAATGAGCAGTTCTTC.